A single T cell receptor beta chain is shown here with its context. Its cognate antigen is unknown. This entry comes from a study of T cell responses to AZD1222 COVID-19 vaccine. Regarding the study as a whole: Targets within unmutated variant regions were reportedly found for nearly half of spike-specific TCRs. Spike-wide coverage was observed for vaccine-associated CD4 TCRs, with dominant responses at 160-218 and 743-854. Clonal diversity may have been underestimated, and the donors were mostly white British, with more females than males. Baseline serostatus was positive in only six or seven AZD1222 recipients.

Profiling relied on immunoSEQ multiplex PCR, and the TCRdb table lists in-frame clones only, not all of them. The table lists about 120,000 clones, around nine tenths of them singletons. This CDR3 spans 16 amino acids. V shed 5 bases, J shed 5 bases, and the junction held 13 bases outside the gene matches. Germline CDR1 reads SGHDT; CDR2 reads YYEEEE. The chain uses TRBV5-6 and TRBJ2-7, with 10 bases aligning to TRBD1. The receptor comes from an adult in good health. Sequences were derived from peripheral blood, sampled on day 0 of AZD1222 vaccination. DNA of the CDR3: TGTGCCAGCAGATACGGGATTCGACAGGGGGCTCACGAGCAGTACTTC. Translation: CASRYGIRQGAHEQYF.